This T cell receptor beta chain was captured by sequencing in a study of cytomegalovirus exposure and HLA in healthy donors. Study observations and caveats: Cytomegalovirus association was assigned to more than 150 TCR beta chains.

This CDR3 contains 14 residues. CDR1 SGHDT and CDR2 YYEEEE come from the germline V gene. V trimming: 4 bases; J trimming: 4 bases; junction bases outside the gene matches: 5. About this clone itself: Antigen specificity is unknown.

TCRdb's copy holds only in-frame clones and misses some; the assay was immunoSEQ multiplex PCR. Of around 300,000 clones in the sample, approximately 86% are singletons; the top ten hold around 1%. This TCR derives from a woman aged 18-29 years in good health and CMV-seronegative. The chain uses TRBV5-6 and TRBJ1-1, with TRBD1 identical over 9 bases. Sequencing was done on a sample of PBMCs. CDR3 in amino acids: CASSNGQGTTEAFF. The CDR3 region has the DNA TGTGCCAGCAGCAACGGACAGGGGACCACTGAAGCTTTCTTT.